This T cell receptor (beta chain) comes out of a study of response to subunit inactivated influenza vaccine. Study results and caveats: The authors suggested that few new T cells are recruited per seasonal influenza vaccination.

This clonotype has more than one count but fewer than ten. What it binds is not known. This CDR3 region has 16 residues. Between the trimmed V and J ends, which lost 4 bases and 0 bases, there was a span of 16 bases. Germline V gene sequence: CDR1 DFQATT, CDR2 SNEGSKA (reference sequence). TCRdb called the RT-PCR reads again in MiXCR, with one record for every CDR3 protein. The sample carries approximately 530,000 distinct CDR3 sequences, 10% to 15% recorded once. This TCR came from a man aged 50 or older who received an inactivated influenza vaccine. The rearrangement uses TRBV20-1 and TRBJ2-1, with no clear D. The sample consisted of PBMCs from blood, taken roughly 48 days after vaccination. The CDR3 loop is CSATSLDSSSYNEQFF. Written as DNA, the CDR3 is TGCAGTGCTACCAGCCTCGATAGTAGCTCCTACAATGAGCAGTTCTTC.